Presented here are 24 T cell receptor beta chains from one specimen sequenced in a study of T cells in localized non-small cell lung cancer. Sequencing used immunoSEQ multiplex PCR; TCRdb keeps in-frame clones, though not all of them. The sample includes roughly 1,100 clones, about a sixth of them seen just once. The starting material was lung tumor tissue, obtained before any cancer treatment. The source of these receptors is a woman between 40 and 69 years old with stage II lung adenocarcinoma.

V and J are TRBV18 and TRBJ1-1; unclear D gene. Germline-derived CDR1 and CDR2 are KGHSH and LQKENI. This CDR3 has 12 amino acids. V lost 11 bases, J lost 1 base, and 11 bases lay in between. The CDR3 loop is CAGRGSNTEAFF. CDR3 nucleotides: TGTGCCGGGCGGGGATCGAACACTGAAGCTTTCTTT.

This clone was seen a handful of times. The DNA for the CDR3 is TGTGCCTGGAGTCGCCGGGACAGGGGCTACGAGCAGTACTTC. It encodes CAWSRRDRGYEQYF. The rearrangement links TRBV30 to TRBJ2-7; 10 positions agree with TRBD1. V dropped 2 bases and J dropped 3; count of bases not matched to a gene: 4. The CDR3 contains 14 residues. In germline, CDR1 is GTSNPN, CDR2 SVGIG (reference sequence). Full variable domain (rest looked up from reference TRBV30 and TRBJ2-7): SQTIHQWPATLVQPVGSPLSLECTVEGTSNPNLYWYRQAAGRGLQLLFYSVGIGQISSEVPQNLSASRPQDRQFILSSKKLLLSDSGFYLCAWSRRDRGYEQYFGPGTRLTVT.

By share of the sample, this clone is medium-sized. In DNA, the CDR3 is TGTGCCAGCAGCCTTACTAGCGTCCGACCCTACAATGAGCAGTTCTTC. Residues: CASSLTSVRPYNEQFF. The chain has TRBV11-3 and TRBJ2-1; 7 bases match TRBD2. The germline V gene encodes CDR1 SGHNT and CDR2 YENEEA. V lost 5 bases, J lost 2 bases, and 9 bases stayed unmatched. This CDR3 spans 16 amino acids.

This clone was recorded a few times. The rearrangement joins TRBV11-3 to TRBJ2-1; TRBD2 matches 14 bases. CDR3 length: 15 amino acids. Germline V CDR1 and CDR2: SGHNT, YENEEA. Germline trimming cut 5 bases from V and 13 bases from J; bases unmatched to any gene: 10. CDR3 loop: CASSTGTSGRFVQFF. CDR3 nucleotide sequence: TGTGCCAGCAGCACCGGGACTAGCGGGAGATTCGTCCAGTTCTTC.

The table lists this clone with a few counts. V and J are TRBV11-3 and TRBJ1-5; D is unclear. Germline values: CDR1 SGHNT, CDR2 YENEEA. The CDR3 covers 15 residues. Trimming cost V 5 bases and J 6 bases, with 17 bases left between them. CDR3 sequence: CASSPTGREGQPQHF. In nucleotides, the CDR3 is TGTGCCAGCAGCCCAACCGGGAGGGAGGGTCAGCCCCAGCATTTT.

This clone was counted between two and nine times. This chain links TRBV11-3 with TRBJ1-2; D gene unclear. Per germline, CDR1 SGHNT and CDR2 YENEEA. Trimming left V 5 bases short and J 3 bases short, with 19 bases between. There are 16 residues in the CDR3. The CDR3 loop is CASSPWVPGRDYGYTF. The CDR3 DNA reads as TGTGCCAGCAGCCCCTGGGTCCCGGGTAGGGACTATGGCTACACCTTC. Drawing the rest from reference TRBV11-3 and TRBJ1-2, the complete variable domain is EAGVVQSPRYKIIEKKQPVAFWCNPISGHNTLYWYLQNLGQGPELLIRYENEEAVDDSQLPKDRFSAERLKGVDSTLKIQPAELGDSAVYLCASSPWVPGRDYGYTFGSGTRLTVV.

This clone was counted a few times. The V and J genes are TRBV6-8 and TRBJ2-3; possibly TRBD1 for D (6 bases). Trimming shortened V by 6 bases and J by 3 bases, and 16 bases separated the two germline ends. Germline V gene data show CDR1 as MNHGY and CDR2 as SAAAGT. There are 15 residues in the CDR3. The CDR3 region is CASSQQGYSTDTQYF. In DNA, the CDR3 is TGTGCCAGCAGCCAACAGGGTTATAGTACAGATACGCAGTATTTT.

The chain recombines TRBV23-1 with TRBJ1-4; D not certain. TRBV23-1 is an open reading frame whose function is uncertain. The germline V and J ends were trimmed by 6 bases and 7 bases, with 12 bases remaining between them. This CDR3 is 13 amino acids long. The CDR3, as DNA: TGCGCCAGCAGCCCGGAGGACCTTGAAAAACTGTTTTTT. Its translation: CASSPEDLEKLFF.

This chain connects TRBV6-8 to TRBJ1-3; D possibly corresponds to TRBD1 (5 bases). Trimming stripped 8 bases from V and 1 base from J, with 9 bases between. Germline V lookup: CDR1 MNHGY, CDR2 SAAAGT. The CDR3 totals 13 residues. The CDR3 region has the DNA TGTGCCAGCGAACAGGCGTCTGGAAACACCATATATTTT. Amino acid sequence: CASEQASGNTIYF.

By its share, this clone is large (0.1 to 1%). The chain joins TRBV11-3 to TRBJ2-1, with 11 bases that match TRBD2. The germline gives CDR1 SGHNT, CDR2 YENEEA. J gave up 3 bases and V 4 bases, and 5 bases lay outside the gene matches. CDR3 length: 16 amino acids. The CDR3: CASSWVAGGLYNEQFF. CDR3 bases: TGTGCCAGCAGCTGGGTAGCGGGGGGGCTCTACAATGAGCAGTTCTTC.

This clone showed up just once. V and J are TRBV5-1 and TRBJ2-7, with D hard to call. Looked up from germline, CDR1 is SGHRS and CDR2 is YFSETQ. Trimming took 4 bases from V and 2 from J, leaving 16 bases between them. The CDR3 contains 15 residues. The CDR3 region has the DNA TGCGCCAGCAGCCCCCTCGGTACGGGCCCCTACGAGCAGTACTTC. Amino acid sequence: CASSPLGTGPYEQYF.

Within the sample, this clone is medium-sized. V is TRBV6-8 and J is TRBJ2-5; 8 nucleotides line up with TRBD1. After removal of 5 bases from V and 2 bases from J, the junction contained 7 bases not matched to a gene. Germline V gene sequence: CDR1 MNHGY, CDR2 SAAAGT. This CDR3 comprises 15 residues. Here the CDR3 DNA reads TGTGCCAGCAGTACGGGGACAGGACATCAAGAGACCCAGTACTTC. Translated, it gives CASSTGTGHQETQYF.

By share, this clone ranks as large. This chain connects TRBV7-2 to TRBJ1-2; D might be TRBD1 (5 bases). Trimming cost V 11 bases and J 2 bases, with 15 bases left between them. Germline V gene data show CDR1 as SGHTA and CDR2 as FQGNSA. The length of the CDR3 is 13 residues. CDR3 loop: CAGRPDMNYGYTF. The CDR3 DNA reads as TGTGCCGGAAGGCCGGACATGAACTATGGCTACACCTTC.

This clone is large within its sample. This chain joins TRBV4-1 and TRBJ2-1; 14 bases map to TRBD2. CDR3 length: 18 amino acids. Germline-derived CDR1 and CDR2 are MGHRA and YSYEKL. Trimming at V came to 0 bases and at J to 3 bases, leaving 4 bases not matched to a gene. This CDR3 reads CASSQDLGLAGGYNEQFF. CDR3 nucleotides: TGCGCCAGCAGCCAAGACCTCGGACTAGCGGGAGGCTACAATGAGCAGTTCTTC.

The genes are TRBV11-3 and TRBJ2-1; 7 positions match TRBD1. The CDR3 is 14 amino acids. The germline V gene has CDR1 SGHNT and CDR2 YENEEA. V lost 3 bases and J lost 4; bases outside the gene matches: 3. For the CDR3, the DNA is TGTGCCAGCAGCTTTCCGGGACAGTACAATGAGCAGTTCTTC. Protein: CASSFPGQYNEQFF. The entire variable domain, with the rest obtained from reference TRBV11-3 and TRBJ2-1, is as follows: EAGVVQSPRYKIIEKKQPVAFWCNPISGHNTLYWYLQNLGQGPELLIRYENEEAVDDSQLPKDRFSAERLKGVDSTLKIQPAELGDSAVYLCASSFPGQYNEQFFGPGTRLTVL.

By frequency in the sample, this clone is medium-sized. V usage is TRBV11-3 and J usage is TRBJ2-1; 13 bases line up with TRBD2. The CDR3 consists of 16 residues. Germline assignment: CDR1 SGHNT and CDR2 YENEEA. Trimming took 5 bases from V and 2 from J; bases not matched to a gene: 3. CDR3 in DNA: TGTGCCAGCAGCCTCGGGACTAGCGGGACCTACAATGAGCAGTTCTTC. Translating gives CASSLGTSGTYNEQFF.

In its sample, this clone ranks as hyperexpanded. This chain uses TRBV19 with TRBJ1-1; D might be TRBD1 (5 bases). This CDR3 region has 15 residues. V was pared by 4 bases and J by 0 bases, with 12 bases between. The germline gives CDR1 LNHDA, CDR2 SQIVND (reference sequence). Here the CDR3 DNA reads TGTGCCAGTAGTAAGGTGCCAGGGCTGAACACTGAAGCTTTCTTT. Its protein product is CASSKVPGLNTEAFF.

This clone is termed large. V and J are TRBV19 and TRBJ2-7; the D gene is possibly TRBD2 (5 bases). Trimming removed 5 bases at V and 0 bases at J, with 11 bases between. The CDR3 covers 14 residues. Germline V gene lookup returns CDR1 LNHDA and CDR2 SQIVND (reference sequence). The CDR3 nucleotides are TGTGCCAGTAGTCCAGCGGTCACCTCCTACGAGCAGTACTTC. This sequence encodes CASSPAVTSYEQYF. The whole variable domain, remainder taken from reference TRBV19 and TRBJ2-7, is DGGITQSPKYLFRKEGQNVTLSCEQNLNHDAMYWYRQDPGQGLRLIYYSQIVNDFQKGDIAEGYSVSREKKESFPLTVTSAQKNPTAFYLCASSPAVTSYEQYFGPGTRLTVT.

The chain recombines TRBV7-2 with TRBJ1-1; D is unclear. Per germline, CDR1 SGHTA and CDR2 FQGNSA. The V gene lost 5 bases and the J gene lost 5 bases, with 12 bases spanning the gap. The CDR3 sequence is 13 residues long. This CDR3 is CASSRALMTEAFF. The CDR3 region has the DNA TGTGCCAGCAGCCGGGCCCTAATGACTGAAGCTTTCTTT.

The J gene is TRBJ1-2, the V gene TRBV19, with D possibly matching TRBD1 (6 bases). Germline values: CDR1 LNHDA, CDR2 SQIVND (reference sequence). V was cut by 3 bases and J by 6 bases, with 11 bases left in between. The CDR3 extends over 13 amino acids. As DNA, the CDR3 is TGTGCCAGTAGTATTGGACAGCAGAATGGCTACACCTTC. This gives the protein CASSIGQQNGYTF.

The chain links TRBV11-3 to TRBJ2-7; the D gene is possibly TRBD1 (7 bases). V lost 2 bases to trimming and J lost 4 bases, with 21 bases between them. In germline, CDR1 is SGHNT, CDR2 YENEEA. This CDR3 comprises 17 residues. The CDR3: CASSLLQGGRRTYEQYF. CDR3 in DNA: TGTGCCAGCAGCTTACTTCAGGGGGGACGCAGGACATACGAGCAGTACTTC.

This clone was counted between two and nine times. The chain links TRBV11-3 to TRBJ2-3; D is ambiguous. V lost 5 bases and J 4 bases, leaving 16 bases between the germline ends. The germline V gene encodes CDR1 SGHNT and CDR2 YENEEA. The CDR3 spans 15 residues. In DNA form, the CDR3 reads TGTGCCAGCAGCCGCGGAGAAGGGTGGGCAGATACGCAGTATTTT. Translation gives CASSRGEGWADTQYF.

This rearrangement joins TRBV14 to TRBJ1-3; no clear D gene. The CDR3 is 13 residues long. V was clipped by 1 base and J by 0 bases, with 1 base between them. Germline loops: CDR1 SGHDN, CDR2 FVKESK. The chain's CDR3 is CASSQVSGNTIYF. The CDR3 DNA reads as TGTGCCAGCAGCCAAGTCTCTGGAAACACCATATATTTT.

This clone is labeled medium-sized (0.01 to 0.1%). The chain combines TRBV11-3 with TRBJ2-3; 9 bases agree with TRBD2. J lost 2 bases, V lost 3 bases, and 15 bases had no gene match. The germline gives CDR1 SGHNT, CDR2 YENEEA. This CDR3 is 19 amino acids long. The CDR3 DNA follows: TGTGCCAGCAGCTTGGGGCGTAGCGGGGGTGACTATTCCACAGATACGCAGTATTTT. Protein: CASSLGRSGGDYSTDTQYF.